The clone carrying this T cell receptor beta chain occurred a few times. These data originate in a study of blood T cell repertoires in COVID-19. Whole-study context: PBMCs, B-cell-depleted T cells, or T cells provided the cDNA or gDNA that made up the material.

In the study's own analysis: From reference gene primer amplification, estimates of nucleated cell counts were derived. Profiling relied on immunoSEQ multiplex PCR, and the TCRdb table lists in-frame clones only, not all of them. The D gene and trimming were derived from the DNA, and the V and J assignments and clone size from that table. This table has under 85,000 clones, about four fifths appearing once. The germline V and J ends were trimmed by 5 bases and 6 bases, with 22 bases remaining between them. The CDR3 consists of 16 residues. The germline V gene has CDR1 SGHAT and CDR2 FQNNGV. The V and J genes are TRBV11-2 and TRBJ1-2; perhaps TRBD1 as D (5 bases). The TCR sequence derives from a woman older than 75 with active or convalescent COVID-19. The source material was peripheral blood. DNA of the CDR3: TGTGCCAGCAGCCTAGGGGCCGGGGGAACAGATGATGGCTACACCTTC. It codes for CASSLGAGGTDDGYTF.